Here is one T cell receptor (beta chain) with its context. Its target is unknown. The sample belongs to a study of yellow fever vaccine responses in identical twins. Findings and limits, study-wide: Convergence reportedly seemed to mark part of the twins' vaccine T cell response, with personalization marking the rest.

TCRdb reprocessed the RT-PCR reads with MiXCR, giving one entry per CDR3 protein. The sample lists thousands of distinct CDR3 sequences; approximately 80% were seen once. The receptor was isolated from a woman aged 18-29 years who received the yellow fever vaccine. Specimen: T cells from blood (PBMCs), unsorted or a sorted subset (not recorded which), collected before or after yellow fever vaccination (not recorded which).

The CDR3 DNA is TGTGCCAGCAGCTCAATTCGAACACTAGGAAACACCATATATTTT. It translates to CASSSIRTLGNTIYF. The genes are TRBV11-1 and TRBJ1-3; D is ambiguous. Trimming pared 4 bases from V and 4 bases from J, leaving 14 bases between. The CDR3 sequence is 15 residues long. Per germline, CDR1 SGHAT and CDR2 FQDESV (reference sequence). The full variable domain, completed using reference TRBV11-1 and TRBJ1-3, is EAEVAQSPRYKITEKSQAVAFWCDPISGHATLYWYRQILGQGPELLVQFQDESVVDDSQLPKDRFSAERLKGVDSTLKIQPAELGDSAMYLCASSSIRTLGNTIYFGEGSWLTVV.